This TCR beta chain was profiled in a study of T cells in Graves' hyperthyroidism and ophthalmopathy. Whole-study results and caveats: In the blood, most expanded thyroid clonotypes above 0.001 appeared as well.

This CDR3 has 17 amino acids. J gave up 0 bases and V 6 bases, and 3 bases lay outside the gene matches. Germline V gene data show CDR1 as SGHAT and CDR2 as FQNNGV. Investigators excluded patients with uncontrolled infection, other autoimmune disease, pregnancy or lactation. Each diagnosis was grounded in clinical symptoms, serum thyroxine and TRAb, thyroid ultrasound, and orbital computed tomography. This clonotype showed up many times. Its target is unknown. Researchers took RNA transcripts and amplified the TCR beta CDR3 regions from them. First-round RT-PCR targeting the TCR CDR3 was performed with the HTBI primer set. TCRdb used MiXCR to reprocess the multiplex PCR reads, holding one entry per CDR3 protein. This sample carries 540,000 or so distinct CDR3 sequences, around 45% of them seen once, and the ten largest clones take under 20%.

The rearrangement links TRBV11-2 to TRBJ2-6, with TRBD2 matching 12 bases. The specimen was peripheral blood or thyroid tissue (not recorded which). The sequence came from an adult woman with Graves' disease, either hyperthyroidism or ophthalmopathy (not recorded which). The CDR3 loop is CASRGLAGRSGANVLTF. For the CDR3, the DNA is TGTGCCAGCAGGGGACTAGCGGGTCGCTCTGGGGCCAACGTCCTGACTTTC.